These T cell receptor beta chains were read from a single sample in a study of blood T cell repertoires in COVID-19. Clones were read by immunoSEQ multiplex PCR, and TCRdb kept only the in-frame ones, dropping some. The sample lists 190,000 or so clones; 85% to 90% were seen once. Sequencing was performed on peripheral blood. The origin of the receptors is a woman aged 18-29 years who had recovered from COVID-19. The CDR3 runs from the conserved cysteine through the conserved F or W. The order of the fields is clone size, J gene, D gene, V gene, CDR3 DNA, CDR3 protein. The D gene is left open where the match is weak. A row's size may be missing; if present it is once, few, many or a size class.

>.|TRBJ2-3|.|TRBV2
TGTGCCAGCAGGCGGGAAGCGCAGTATTTT
CASRREAQYF
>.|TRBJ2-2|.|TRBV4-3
TGCGCCAGCAGCCAATCCCTGGGCCCTGGTCACACCGGGGAGCTGTTTTTT
CASSQSLGPGHTGELFF
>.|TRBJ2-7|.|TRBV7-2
TGTGCCAGCAGCTTAGTTGGGGGGTGGGAGCAGTACTTC
CASSLVGGWEQYF
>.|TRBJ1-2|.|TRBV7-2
TGTGCCAGTGGGGGAGACAGGCGGTGGGTGTATGGCTACACCTTC
CASGGDRRWVYGYTF
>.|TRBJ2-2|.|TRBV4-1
TGCGCCAGCAGCCAAGGGGTTAGCGGCACCGGGGAGCTGTTTTTT
CASSQGVSGTGELFF
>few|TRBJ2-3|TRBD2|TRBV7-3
TGTGCCAGCAGCTTAGGAGGCGGGAGGGTGACAGATACGCAGTATTTT
CASSLGGGRVTDTQYF
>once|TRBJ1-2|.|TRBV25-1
TGTGCCAGCAGTGAGACAGGCGGTAACTATGGCTACACCTTC
CASSETGGNYGYTF
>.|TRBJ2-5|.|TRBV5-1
TGCGCCAGCAACCTCCTTGAGGGAGAGACCCAGTACTTC
CASNLLEGETQYF
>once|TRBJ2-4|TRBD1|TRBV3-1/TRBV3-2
TGTGCCAGCAGCCAAGCGGCGACAGGGGGTAGTAACATTCAGTACTTC
CASSQAATGGSNIQYF
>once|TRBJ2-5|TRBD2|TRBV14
TGTGCCAGCAGCCAAGGGGGGGGACTAGGCGAAGAGACCCAGTACTTC
CASSQGGGLGEETQYF
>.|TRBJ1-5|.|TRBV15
TGTGCCACTCGTCTAGGCAGTTATAGCAATCAGCCCCAGCATTTT
CATRLGSYSNQPQHF
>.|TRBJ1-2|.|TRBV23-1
TGCGCCGCCTACAGGGTACATGGCTACACCTTC
CAAYRVHGYTF
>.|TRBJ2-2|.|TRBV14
TGTGCCAGCAGCCAAGGAGGGACCGGGGAGCTGTTTTTT
CASSQGGTGELFF
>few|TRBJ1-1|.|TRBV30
TGTGCCTGGAGAAGAGGGACTGAAGCTTTCTTT
CAWRRGTEAFF
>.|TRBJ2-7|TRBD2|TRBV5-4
TGTGCCAGCAGCAATTTAGCGGGGGCCTACGAGCAGTACTTC
CASSNLAGAYEQYF
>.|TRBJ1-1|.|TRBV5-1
TGCGCCAGCAGCTTACAGGGGAACACTGAAGCTTTCTTT
CASSLQGNTEAFF
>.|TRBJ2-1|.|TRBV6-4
TGTGCCAGCAGTGACTCGAGTCGCAATGAGCAGTTCTTC
CASSDSSRNEQFF
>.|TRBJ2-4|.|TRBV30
TGTGCCTGGAGTGTGGCACAGCTAGCCAAAAACATTCAGTACTTC
CAWSVAQLAKNIQYF
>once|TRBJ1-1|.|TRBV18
TGTGCCAGCTCACCAGATCCCGGGGGGGCTTTCTTT
CASSPDPGGAFF
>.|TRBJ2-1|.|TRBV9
TGTGCCAGCAGCGTAGGGCGGCAGGGTAGCTCCTACAATGAGCAGTTCTTC
CASSVGRQGSSYNEQFF
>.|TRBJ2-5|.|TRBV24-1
TGTGCCACCAGTGACACCACTAGTATGGAGACCCAGTACTTC
CATSDTTSMETQYF
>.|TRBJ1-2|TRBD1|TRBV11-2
TGTGCCAGCAGCAGGGACAGGGCAGGAGTCTATGGCTACACCTTC
CASSRDRAGVYGYTF
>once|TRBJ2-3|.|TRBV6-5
TGTGCCAGCAGTTACCGGGTGATTGATACGCAGTATTTT
CASSYRVIDTQYF
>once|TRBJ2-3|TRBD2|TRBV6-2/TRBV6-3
TGTGCCAGCAGCCCCGGCGGGAGAGGGACAGATACGCAGTATTTT
CASSPGGRGTDTQYF
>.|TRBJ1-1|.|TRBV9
TGTGCCAGCAGCCCCCGGGAAGGGGGGAACACTGAAGCTTTCTTT
CASSPREGGNTEAFF